This section outlines one T cell receptor (beta chain) sequence together with its context. This clonotype was counted many times. What this receptor recognizes is not known. Base quality data are lacking; no much larger clone is found one base away. CDR1 and CDR2 are drawn from the germline V gene: ENHRY, SYGVKD. V and J lose 6 bases and 9 bases, and a span of 13 bases separates them. The CDR3 runs 12 residues from the cysteine to the phenylalanine. Only the CDR3 DNA stays, 36 bases, in frame from base 1. Profiling of TCR beta VDJ combinations and CDR3 sequences used genomic DNA as the template. An Illumina HiSeq 2000 was used for TCR repertoire sequencing. In the source study's methods: Repertoires were assessed using TRBV/TRBJ rearrangement plots, CDR3 size and DJ length profiles, and Simpson's diversity index. The most abundant DNA sequence in the deep sequencing data was defined as the immunodominant clone. CDR3 amino acid sequences were checked for sharing between subjects and were compared against published repertoires and the VDJdb database. The public reads were run again by TCRdb, first through fastp at Q25 and then through MiXCR, and only productive beta chains were kept. Rows matching on CDR3 protein sequence are summarized as one entry with the most common DNA and genes. The authors' filters were not applied to this entry. The sample records roughly 160,000 distinct CDR3 sequences, about 70% of which are singletons. 40% to 55% of the sample is taken by the ten largest.

This sample was taken from a study of CD8+CD57+ T cells in acquired aplastic anemia (dated 2018 in TCRdb). For context, the study as a whole: A mean of approximately 3 ug of DNA, ranging from about 0.19 to 30 ug, was extracted from sorted CD4+ and CD8+ cells. A CD8+CD57+ expansion meant a frequency higher than the mean frequency seen in healthy subjects.

The paper as a whole reports these results and caveats: Between patients and healthy controls, no significant difference in CD8+ Simpson's diversity was found (P=0.060). Roughly 30 CD8+ CDR3 sequences were shared between patients and controls but appeared highly expressed in patients and within their immunodominant clones.

Patients chosen for sequencing had shown expansion of CD8+CD57+ cells by flow cytometry. Every patient had severe acquired aplastic anemia, diagnosed using the International Study of Aplastic Anemia and Agranulocytosis and Camitta criteria. At the time blood was sampled, none of the patients had received any therapy. In the study, sorted CD4+ and CD8+ blood T cells from patients with severe aplastic anemia and from healthy subjects underwent deep sequencing of TCR repertoires. Patients were enrolled under clinicaltrials.gov protocols 00001620, 01623167, 00001397, 00071045, 00081523 and 00961064 in the USA. Ficoll-Paque density gradient centrifugation was used to isolate peripheral blood mononuclear cells. CD4+ and CD8+ T cells were sorted by FACS or magnetic beads before DNA extraction.

The rearrangement combines TRBV10-3 with TRBJ2-3; the best D guess is TRBD2, with 6 bases matching. The sequence came from a human donor with aplastic anemia. The sequencing input was sorted CD4+, CD8+, or CD8+CD57+ T cells (not recorded which) from PBMCs. The CDR3 here reads CAISETSFTQYF. In nucleotides, the sequence is TGTGCCATCAGCGAAACTAGCTTCACGCAGTATTTT.